This T cell receptor beta chain was captured in a study of spatial heterogeneity in lung cancer. For the study at large: The study consistently detected more beta-chain than alpha-chain sequences. Study-wide findings and caveats: In tumors, expanded intratumoral alpha and beta TCR counts tracked mutation counts.

Indicated time point: sample taken at primary tumor resection. Whole RNA from tumor, nontumor lung or frozen PBMC was sequenced unsorted. Each TCR cDNA molecule bore a unique molecular identifier. TCRdb itself ran the 5' RACE reads through MiXCR, one entry per CDR3 protein. The data show some 8,300 distinct CDR3 sequences, with 5% seen just once and approximately 15% held by the top ten. This clonotype was observed many times. Its specificity is not known. From germline, CDR1 is KGHSH and CDR2 LQKENI. With 3 bases removed from V and 9 bases from J, the gap between germline ends came to 12 bases. The CDR3 totals 13 residues.

The sequencing here drew on lung tumor tissue, taken at surgery. The rearrangement joins TRBV18 to TRBJ2-1; no clear D gene. The source is a female donor with early-stage non-small cell lung cancer. The CDR3 sequence: CASSPLGGPEQFF. In DNA form, the CDR3 reads TGTGCCAGCTCACCCCTGGGCGGACCTGAGCAGTTCTTC.